This entry is about one TCR beta chain. What it binds is not known. Other nucleotide sequences from this sample produce the same CDR3. The CDR3 contains 15 residues. Germline trimming cut 1 base from V and 4 bases from J; bases unmatched to any gene: 6. Germline lookup yields CDR1 MNHEY and CDR2 SMNVEV (reference sequence). The data are from a study of graft-versus-host responses after intestinal transplantation. Study-wide findings and caveats: Patients with graft-donor T cell macrochimerism had high graft-versus-host to host-versus-graft clonal ratios in allografts. Early HvG declines after transplant were associated with peak circulating GvH clone levels. Recipient marrow held GvH clones, some first seen in ileum or blood.

Method: immunoSEQ multiplex PCR; TCRdb's copy keeps in-frame clones and lacks some. The sample carries some 23,000 clones, roughly four fifths recorded once. The TCR comes from a human donor who was the organ donor for an intestinal transplant. The rearrangement links TRBV27 to TRBJ1-2, with 7 bases aligning to TRBD1. This specimen was unstimulated CD8+ T cells sorted from spleen or lymph node cells, taken before transplant. The CDR3 region is CASSLYRGGIYGYTF. CDR3 DNA sequence: TGTGCCAGCAGTTTATACAGGGGCGGTATCTATGGCTACACCTTC.